This T cell receptor (beta chain) came from a study of glioma-infiltrating T cells after dendritic cell vaccination. The time point denotes: after dendritic cell vaccination, including at tumor progression/relapse. Selection required adequate fresh-frozen tumor tissue plus more than two years' survival data. This table comes from immunoSEQ multiplex PCR, and its TCRdb copy is limited to in-frame clones, with some not included. The data show roughly 56,000 clones, approximately 81% seen once. This clone was seen a single time. The sequences come from blood, collected after dendritic cell vaccination. The sequence came from a human donor with glioblastoma.

The CDR3: CASSYGTDTGELFF. In DNA, the CDR3 is TGTGCCAGCAGTTACGGAACAGACACCGGGGAGCTGTTTTTT. The V and J genes are TRBV6-5 and TRBJ2-2; D is uncertain. The CDR3 has 14 residues. Germline V lookup: CDR1 MNHEY, CDR2 SVGAGI. Trimming pared 2 bases from V and 3 bases from J, leaving 7 bases between.